This T cell receptor (beta chain) is drawn from a study of blood T cell repertoires in COVID-19. The CDR3 is made up of 16 amino acids. Trimming cost V 7 bases and J 2 bases, with 19 bases left between them. The germline CDR1 and CDR2 sequences are LNHDA and SQIVND (reference sequence). Profiled with immunoSEQ multiplex PCR; TCRdb holds only in-frame clones, not every one. This sample has about 91,000 clones, with around 79% found just once. The sequence came from a woman older than 75 with acute or convalescent COVID-19. The gene calls are TRBV19 and TRBJ2-3; TRBD2 is a possible D gene (6 bases). Source material: peripheral blood. CDR3 in amino acids: CASTDPGGFLTDTQYF. Here the CDR3 DNA reads TGTGCCAGTACCGATCCTGGGGGGTTTCTCACAGATACGCAGTATTTT.